This T cell receptor (beta chain) appears in the sequencing data of a study of beta chain features in type 1 diabetes. Whole-study context: The number of sorted cells examined across all samples was some 100 million. Study conclusions and caveats: The question left open here concerned HLA type influencing TCRB rearrangement.

It was via CD45RO/CCR7/CD25/CD127/CD95/CD27 that CD4+ naive, central memory, regulatory and stem cell-like memory cells were sorted. Remarks on this clone: Its antigen is not known.

Expressed TCRB transcripts were sequenced after all isolated RNA was converted to cDNA. Repertoires were generated with immunoSEQ multiplex PCR, while TCRdb's copy carries only in-frame clones and drops some. The sample records about 370,000 clones, around 15% being singletons. Sequencing was performed on naive CD4+ T cells from blood. This clonotype was sampled from a woman under 30 in good health.

CDR3 protein: CASSQRSGGEQFF. CDR3 DNA: TGTGCCAGCAGCCAACGCTCCGGGGGGGAGCAGTTCTTC. V is TRBV4-2 and J is TRBJ2-1; TRBD2 matches at 7 bases. CDR3 length: 13 residues. Germline V gene lookup returns CDR1 LGHNA and CDR2 YNFKEQ. Germline trimming cut 2 bases from V and 10 bases from J; bases unmatched to any gene: 5.